This TCR beta chain comes out of a study of blood T cell repertoires in COVID-19. Study context: T cells, B-cell-depleted T cells, or PBMCs supplied cDNA or gDNA.

Assay used: immunoSEQ multiplex PCR; TCRdb lists only in-frame clones, some missing. Found here are 200,000 to 300,000 clones, 85% of them singletons; the top ten hold around 9.8%. Participants spanned ages about 18 to 100 years and resided in fewer than 30 US areas. Trimming removed 4 bases at V and 7 bases at J, with 15 bases between. Germline lookup yields CDR1 SGHNT and CDR2 YYREEE (reference sequence). CDR3 length: 15 amino acids. The chain is built from TRBV5-4 and TRBJ1-6, with no clear D. The clonotype originates from a woman aged 50 to 60 with acute COVID-19. The sample comprised PBMCs or T cells enriched from blood (not recorded which). The CDR3 nucleotides are TGTGCCAGCAGCCCTCCGGCGGGATCGAATTCACCCCTCCACTTT. It yields the protein CASSPPAGSNSPLHF.